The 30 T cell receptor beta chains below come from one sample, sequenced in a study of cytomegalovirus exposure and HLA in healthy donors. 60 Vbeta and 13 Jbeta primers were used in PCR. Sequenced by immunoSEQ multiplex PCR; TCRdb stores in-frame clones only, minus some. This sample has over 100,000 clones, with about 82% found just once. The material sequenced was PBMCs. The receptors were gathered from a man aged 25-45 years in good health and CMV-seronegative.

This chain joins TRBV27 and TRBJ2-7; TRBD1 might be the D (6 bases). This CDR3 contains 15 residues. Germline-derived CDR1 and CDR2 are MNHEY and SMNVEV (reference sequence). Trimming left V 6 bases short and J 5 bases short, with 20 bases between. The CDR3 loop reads CASRLKRGWTHEQYF. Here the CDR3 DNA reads TGTGCCAGCAGATTGAAAAGGGGGTGGACCCACGAGCAGTACTTC.

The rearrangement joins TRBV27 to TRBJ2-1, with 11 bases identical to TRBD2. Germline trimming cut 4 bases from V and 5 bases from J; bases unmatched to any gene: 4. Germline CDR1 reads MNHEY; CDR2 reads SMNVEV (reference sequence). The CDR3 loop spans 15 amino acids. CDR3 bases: TGTGCCAGCAGTTCTGTAGCGGGAGGGGACAATGAGCAGTTCTTC. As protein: CASSSVAGGDNEQFF.

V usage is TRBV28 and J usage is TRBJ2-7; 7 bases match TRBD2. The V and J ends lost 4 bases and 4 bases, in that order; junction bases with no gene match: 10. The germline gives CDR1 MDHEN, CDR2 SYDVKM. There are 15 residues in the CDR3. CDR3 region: CASSSGVGGVYEQYF. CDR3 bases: TGTGCCAGCAGTTCGGGAGTGGGAGGGGTTTACGAGCAGTACTTC.

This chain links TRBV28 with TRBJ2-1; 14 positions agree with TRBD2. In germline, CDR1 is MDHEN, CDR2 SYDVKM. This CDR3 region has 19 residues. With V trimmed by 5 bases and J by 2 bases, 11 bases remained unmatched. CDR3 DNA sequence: TGTGCCAGCAGTCCCGGACTAGCGGGAGGCCCACCAACCTACAATGAGCAGTTCTTC. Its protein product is CASSPGLAGGPPTYNEQFF.

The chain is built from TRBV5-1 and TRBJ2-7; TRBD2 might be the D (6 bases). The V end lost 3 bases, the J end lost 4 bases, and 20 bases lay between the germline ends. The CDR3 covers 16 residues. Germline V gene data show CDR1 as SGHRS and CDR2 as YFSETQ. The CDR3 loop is CASSSQGSIAGYEQYF. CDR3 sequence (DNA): TGCGCCAGCAGCTCCCAGGGATCAATCGCGGGGTACGAGCAGTACTTC.

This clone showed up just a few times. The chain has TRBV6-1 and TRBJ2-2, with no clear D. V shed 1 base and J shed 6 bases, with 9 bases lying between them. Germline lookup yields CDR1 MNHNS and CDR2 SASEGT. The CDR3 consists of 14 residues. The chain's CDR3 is CASSEGFEAGELFF. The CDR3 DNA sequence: TGTGCCAGCAGTGAAGGATTTGAGGCCGGGGAGCTGTTTTTT.

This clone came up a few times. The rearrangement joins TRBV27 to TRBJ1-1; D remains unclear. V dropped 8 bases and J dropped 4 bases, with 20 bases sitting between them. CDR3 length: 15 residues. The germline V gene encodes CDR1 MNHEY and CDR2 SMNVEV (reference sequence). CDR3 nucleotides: TGTGCCAGCGTCCGACCAACGCCAGCGGGCACTGAAGCTTTCTTT. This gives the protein CASVRPTPAGTEAFF.

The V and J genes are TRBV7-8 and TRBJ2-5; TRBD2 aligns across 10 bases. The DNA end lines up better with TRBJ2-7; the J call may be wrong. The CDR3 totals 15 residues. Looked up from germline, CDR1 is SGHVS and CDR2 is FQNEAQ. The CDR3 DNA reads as TGTGCCAGCAGCCTCCGGACTAGCGGCTCCTACGAGCAGTACTTC. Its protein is CASSLRTSGSYEQYF.

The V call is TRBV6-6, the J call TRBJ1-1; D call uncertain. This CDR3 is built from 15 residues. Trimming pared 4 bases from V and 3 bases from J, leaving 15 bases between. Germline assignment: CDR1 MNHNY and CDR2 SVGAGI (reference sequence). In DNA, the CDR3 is TGTGCCAGCAGTTCCCACCTCGCCTATGACACTGAAGCTTTCTTT. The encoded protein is CASSSHLAYDTEAFF.

The CDR3 region is CASSGQGHEQYF. The CDR3 bases are TGCGCCAGCAGCGGACAGGGGCACGAGCAGTACTTC. The gene calls are TRBV5-1 and TRBJ2-7, with 9 bases that match TRBD1. Germline-derived CDR1 and CDR2 are SGHRS and YFSETQ. V gave up 4 bases and J gave up 5 bases; unmatched junction bases: 1. This CDR3 has 12 amino acids.

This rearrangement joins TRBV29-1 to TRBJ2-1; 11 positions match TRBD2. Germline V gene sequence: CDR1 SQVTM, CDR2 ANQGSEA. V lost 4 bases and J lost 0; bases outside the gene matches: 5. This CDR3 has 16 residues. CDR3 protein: CSVGTSGSDSYNEQFF. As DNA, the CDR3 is TGCAGCGTTGGTACTAGCGGGAGTGACTCCTACAATGAGCAGTTCTTC.

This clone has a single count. The CDR3 DNA reads TGTGCCAGCAGCTTAGATTCGGACGGGGACTCCCAAGAGACCCAGTACTTC. This encodes CASSLDSDGDSQETQYF. This chain links TRBV11-2 with TRBJ2-5; D is perhaps TRBD2 (6 bases). The CDR3 runs to 17 residues. Trimming pared 0 bases from V and 1 base from J, leaving 15 bases between. Germline assignment: CDR1 SGHAT and CDR2 FQNNGV.

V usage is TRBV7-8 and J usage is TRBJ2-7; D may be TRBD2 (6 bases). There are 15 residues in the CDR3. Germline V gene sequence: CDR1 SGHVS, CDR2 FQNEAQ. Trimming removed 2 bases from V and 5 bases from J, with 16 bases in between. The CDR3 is CASSLSWRGSNEQYF. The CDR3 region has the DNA TGTGCCAGCAGCTTAAGCTGGCGGGGTTCTAACGAGCAGTACTTC.

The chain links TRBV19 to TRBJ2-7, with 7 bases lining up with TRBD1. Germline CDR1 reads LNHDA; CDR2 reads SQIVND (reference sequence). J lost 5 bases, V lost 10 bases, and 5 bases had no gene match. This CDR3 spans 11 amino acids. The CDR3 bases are TGTGCCACTAGGGGGCTCGACGAGCAGTACTTC. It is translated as CATRGLDEQYF.

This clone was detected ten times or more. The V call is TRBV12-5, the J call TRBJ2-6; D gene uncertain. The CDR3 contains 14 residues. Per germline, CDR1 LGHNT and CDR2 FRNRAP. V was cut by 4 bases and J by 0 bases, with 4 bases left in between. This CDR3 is CASGWASGANVLTF. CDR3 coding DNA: TGTGCTAGTGGTTGGGCCTCTGGGGCCAACGTCCTGACTTTC. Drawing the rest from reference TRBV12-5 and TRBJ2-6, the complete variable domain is DARVTQTPRHKVTEMGQEVTMRCQPILGHNTVFWYRQTMMQGLELLAYFRNRAPLDDSGMPKDRFSAEMPDATLATLKIQPSEPRDSAVYFCASGWASGANVLTFGAGSRLTVL.

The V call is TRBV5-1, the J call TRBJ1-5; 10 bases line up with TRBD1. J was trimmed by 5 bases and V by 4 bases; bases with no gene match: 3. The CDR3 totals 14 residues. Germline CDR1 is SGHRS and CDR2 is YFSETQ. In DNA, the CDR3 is TGCGCCAGCAGCGCCGGGACAGGGGATCAGCCCCAGCATTTT. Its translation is CASSAGTGDQPQHF. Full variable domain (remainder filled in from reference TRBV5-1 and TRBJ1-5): KAGVTQTPRYLIKTRGQQVTLSCSPISGHRSVSWYQQTPGQGLQFLFEYFSETQRNKGNFPGRFSGRQFSNSRSEMNVSTLELGDSALYLCASSAGTGDQPQHFGDGTRLSIL.

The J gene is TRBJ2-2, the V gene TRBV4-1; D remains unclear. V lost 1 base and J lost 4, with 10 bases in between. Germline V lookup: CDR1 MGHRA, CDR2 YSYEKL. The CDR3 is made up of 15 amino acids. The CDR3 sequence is CASSQVFSSTGELFF. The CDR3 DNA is TGCGCCAGCAGCCAAGTATTTAGTTCCACCGGGGAGCTGTTTTTT.

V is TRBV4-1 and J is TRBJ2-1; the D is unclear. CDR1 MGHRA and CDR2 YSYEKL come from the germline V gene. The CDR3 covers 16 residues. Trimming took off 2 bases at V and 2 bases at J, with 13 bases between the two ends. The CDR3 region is CASSQSPRRTYNEQFF. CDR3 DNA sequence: TGCGCCAGCAGCCAAAGCCCGCGGCGAACCTACAATGAGCAGTTCTTC.

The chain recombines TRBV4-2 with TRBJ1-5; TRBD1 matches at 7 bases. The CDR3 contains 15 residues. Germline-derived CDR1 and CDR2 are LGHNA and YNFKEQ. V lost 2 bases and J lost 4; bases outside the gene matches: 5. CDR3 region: CASSQSGGENQPQHF. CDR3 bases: TGTGCCAGCAGCCAATCAGGGGGTGAGAATCAGCCCCAGCATTTT.

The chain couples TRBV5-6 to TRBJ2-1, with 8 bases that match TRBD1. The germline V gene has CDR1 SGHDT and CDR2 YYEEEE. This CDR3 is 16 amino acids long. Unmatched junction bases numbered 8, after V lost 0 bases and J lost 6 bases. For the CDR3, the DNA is TGTGCCAGCAGCTTGGGGACAGGGTTAAATAGCAATGAGCAGTTCTTC. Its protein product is CASSLGTGLNSNEQFF. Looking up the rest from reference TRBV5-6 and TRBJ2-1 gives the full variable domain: DAGVTQSPTHLIKTRGQQVTLRCSPKSGHDTVSWYQQALGQGPQFIFQYYEEEERQRGNFPDRFSGHQFPNYSSELNVNALLLGDSALYLCASSLGTGLNSNEQFFGPGTRLTVL.

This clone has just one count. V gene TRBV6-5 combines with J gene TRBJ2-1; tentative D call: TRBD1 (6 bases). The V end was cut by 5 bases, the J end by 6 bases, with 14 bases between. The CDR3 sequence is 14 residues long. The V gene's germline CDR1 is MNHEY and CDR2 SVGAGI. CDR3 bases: TGTGCCAGCAGTACGAGGGGGAGCGGCAATGAGCAGTTCTTC. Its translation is CASSTRGSGNEQFF.

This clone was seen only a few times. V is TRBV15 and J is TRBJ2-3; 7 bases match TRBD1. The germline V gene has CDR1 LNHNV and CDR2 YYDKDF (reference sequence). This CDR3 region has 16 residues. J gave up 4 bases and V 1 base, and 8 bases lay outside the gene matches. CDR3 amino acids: CATSRGGKGGADTQYF. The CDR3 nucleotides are TGTGCCACCAGCAGAGGAGGAAAAGGGGGCGCAGATACGCAGTATTTT.

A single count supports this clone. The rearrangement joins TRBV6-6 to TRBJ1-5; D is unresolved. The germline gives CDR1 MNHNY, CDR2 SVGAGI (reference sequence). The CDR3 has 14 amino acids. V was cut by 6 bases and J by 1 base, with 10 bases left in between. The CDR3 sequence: CASRQGGSNQPQHF. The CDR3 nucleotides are TGTGCCAGCAGACAAGGAGGGAGCAATCAGCCCCAGCATTTT.

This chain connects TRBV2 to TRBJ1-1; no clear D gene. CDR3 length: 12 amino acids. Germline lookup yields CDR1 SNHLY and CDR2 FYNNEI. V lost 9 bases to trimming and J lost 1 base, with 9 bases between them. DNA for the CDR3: TGTGCCAGTATACTAGAGAACACTGAAGCTTTCTTT. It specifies CASILENTEAFF.

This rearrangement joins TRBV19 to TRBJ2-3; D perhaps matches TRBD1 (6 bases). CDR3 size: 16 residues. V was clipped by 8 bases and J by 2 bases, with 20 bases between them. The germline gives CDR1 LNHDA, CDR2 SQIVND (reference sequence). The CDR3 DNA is TGTGCCAGTCACGAAGCTACGGACAGCCACACAGATACGCAGTATTTT. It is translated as CASHEATDSHTDTQYF. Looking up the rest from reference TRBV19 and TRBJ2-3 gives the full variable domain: DGGITQSPKYLFRKEGQNVTLSCEQNLNHDAMYWYRQDPGQGLRLIYYSQIVNDFQKGDIAEGYSVSREKKESFPLTVTSAQKNPTAFYLCASHEATDSHTDTQYFGPGTRLTVL.

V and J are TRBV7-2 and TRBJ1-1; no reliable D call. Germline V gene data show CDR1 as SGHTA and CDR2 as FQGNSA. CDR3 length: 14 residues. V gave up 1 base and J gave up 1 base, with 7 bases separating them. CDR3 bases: TGTGCCAGCAGCTTAGGGCCAGAGAACACTGAAGCTTTCTTT. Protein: CASSLGPENTEAFF.

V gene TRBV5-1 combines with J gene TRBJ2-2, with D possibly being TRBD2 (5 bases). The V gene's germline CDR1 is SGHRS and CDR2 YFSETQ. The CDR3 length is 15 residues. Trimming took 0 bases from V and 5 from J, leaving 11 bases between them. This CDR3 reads CASSLGETATGELFF. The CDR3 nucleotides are TGCGCCAGCAGCTTGGGGGAGACCGCGACCGGGGAGCTGTTTTTT. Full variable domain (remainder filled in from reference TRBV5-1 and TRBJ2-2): KAGVTQTPRYLIKTRGQQVTLSCSPISGHRSVSWYQQTPGQGLQFLFEYFSETQRNKGNFPGRFSGRQFSNSRSEMNVSTLELGDSALYLCASSLGETATGELFFGEGSRLTVL.

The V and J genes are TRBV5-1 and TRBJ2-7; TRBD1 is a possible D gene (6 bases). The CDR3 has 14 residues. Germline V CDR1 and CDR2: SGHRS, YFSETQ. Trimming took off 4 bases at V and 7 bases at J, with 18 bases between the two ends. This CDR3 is CASSVGTSLQEQYF. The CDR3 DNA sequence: TGCGCCAGCAGCGTAGGGACAAGCCTTCAAGAGCAGTACTTC. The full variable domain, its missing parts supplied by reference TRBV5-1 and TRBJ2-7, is KAGVTQTPRYLIKTRGQQVTLSCSPISGHRSVSWYQQTPGQGLQFLFEYFSETQRNKGNFPGRFSGRQFSNSRSEMNVSTLELGDSALYLCASSVGTSLQEQYFGPGTRLTVT.

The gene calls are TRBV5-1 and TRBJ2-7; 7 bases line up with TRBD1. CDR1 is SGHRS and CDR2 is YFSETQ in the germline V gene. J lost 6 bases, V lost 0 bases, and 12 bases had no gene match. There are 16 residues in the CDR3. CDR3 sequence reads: CASSLEPTGSSSEQYF. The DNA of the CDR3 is TGCGCCAGCAGCTTGGAGCCGACAGGGTCAAGTTCCGAGCAGTACTTC.

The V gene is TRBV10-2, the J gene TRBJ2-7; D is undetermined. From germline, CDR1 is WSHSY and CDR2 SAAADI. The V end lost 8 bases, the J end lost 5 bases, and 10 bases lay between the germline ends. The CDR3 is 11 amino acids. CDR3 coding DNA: TGCGCCAGCCTGAGCTTCCACGAGCAGTACTTC. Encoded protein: CASLSFHEQYF.